The next 27 T cell receptor beta chains were all read from a single sample in a study of PD-1 blockade in classical Hodgkin lymphoma (dated by TCRdb to 2018 to 2021). The method was the immunoSEQ multiplex PCR assay. Not all clones reach the TCRdb copy of this immuneACCESS table, which keeps in-frame sequences only. Checked studies attribute under half of the gap to unresolved V genes and leave the rest unexplained. Recorded for this sample are over 85,000 clones; 85% to 95% of them occurred a single time. The top ten hold about 2% of the sample. The time point label of this sample denotes: cycle 4 day 1 (C4D1), after more than five weeks of nivolumab. Relapse after autologous stem cell transplantation had occurred in all trial patients, and cohorts A, B and C were distinguished by prior brentuximab vedotin exposure. This sample comprised peripheral blood mononuclear cells (PBMCs), obtained before the fourth cycle of nivolumab. These TCRs come from a human donor with classical Hodgkin lymphoma.

The sample holds one count of this clone. This chain links TRBV5-6 with TRBJ2-7; possible D gene TRBD2, 5 bases. V dropped 1 base and J dropped 3 bases, with 14 bases sitting between them. Germline loops: CDR1 SGHDT, CDR2 YYEEEE. The CDR3 spans 15 residues. The CDR3 DNA is TGTGCCAGCAGCTTGCAACCCCTACGGGACTACGAGCAGTACTTC. Its protein is CASSLQPLRDYEQYF.

The CDR3 bases are TGTGCCAGCAGCTTAACTATAGCGGGAGGGAGTAATGAGCAGTTCTTC. It translates to CASSLTIAGGSNEQFF. This chain connects TRBV7-3 to TRBJ2-1; 11 nucleotides line up with TRBD2. The CDR3 extends over 16 amino acids. V lost 0 bases to trimming and J lost 7 bases; unmatched junction nucleotides: 5. CDR1 is SGHTA, CDR2 FQGTGA, per germline.

To note about this clone: This specimen includes other DNA sequences encoding the same CDR3. V gene TRBV27 combines with J gene TRBJ2-7; D unresolved. The germline V and J ends were trimmed by 3 bases and 4 bases, with 7 bases remaining between them. The CDR3 is made up of 12 amino acids. Germline assignment: CDR1 MNHEY and CDR2 SMNVEV (reference sequence). In DNA form, the CDR3 reads TGTGCCAGCAGTTTCTCCGGTTACGAGCAGTACTTC. This translates into CASSFSGYEQYF.

V is TRBV10-3 and J is TRBJ2-7; 14 nucleotides align to TRBD2. This CDR3 is 19 amino acids long. J was trimmed by 2 bases and V by 0 bases; bases with no gene match: 9. Looked up from germline, CDR1 is ENHRY and CDR2 is SYGVKD. CDR3 region: CAISESLAGTSGSAYEQYF. The CDR3 DNA follows: TGTGCCATCAGTGAGTCGTTGGCCGGGACTAGCGGGAGCGCCTACGAGCAGTACTTC.

The chain carries TRBV6-5 and TRBJ1-3, with D hard to call. This CDR3 has 15 amino acids. The germline V gene encodes CDR1 MNHEY and CDR2 SVGAGI. Trimming took off 5 bases at V and 1 base at J, with 12 bases between the two ends. CDR3 sequence (DNA): TGTGCCAGCAGTCTCACAAAGGGTTCTGGAAACACCATATATTTT. This encodes CASSLTKGSGNTIYF.

V is TRBV2 and J is TRBJ2-7, with a weak D call TRBD2 (6 bases). In germline, CDR1 is SNHLY, CDR2 FYNNEI. This CDR3 has 15 residues. V was trimmed by 5 bases and J by 3 bases, leaving 17 bases between them. This CDR3 reads CASSPRLGGYYEQYF. The CDR3, as DNA: TGTGCCAGCAGTCCTCGACTAGGTGGGTACTACGAGCAGTACTTC.

This chain uses TRBV7-9 with TRBJ2-7, with TRBD2 matching 7 bases. The CDR3 has 14 residues. V shed 3 bases, J shed 4 bases, and the junction held 6 bases outside the gene matches. CDR1 and CDR2 (germline): SEHNR, FQNEAQ (reference sequence). The CDR3 sequence is CASSLWEGEYEQYF. CDR3 sequence (DNA): TGTGCCAGCAGCTTGTGGGAGGGCGAATACGAGCAGTACTTC.

V gene TRBV12-5 combines with J gene TRBJ1-1; D remains ambiguous. V gave up 5 bases and J gave up 2 bases, with 9 bases separating them. Germline V gives CDR1 LGHNT, CDR2 FRNRAP. CDR3 size: 13 residues. CDR3 region: CASGPGVNTEAFF. CDR3 DNA sequence: TGTGCTAGTGGTCCCGGGGTAAACACTGAAGCTTTCTTT.

The chain has TRBV4-1 and TRBJ1-1; D remains unclear. CDR1 is MGHRA, CDR2 YSYEKL, per germline. CDR3 length: 19 residues. V was trimmed by 2 bases and J by 7 bases, leaving 29 bases between them. The CDR3 spells CASSQSGSGLIGIEGEAFF. DNA for the CDR3: TGCGCCAGCAGCCAATCAGGATCAGGATTGATCGGGATTGAGGGTGAAGCTTTCTTT.

The J gene is TRBJ2-7, the V gene TRBV27, with D perhaps TRBD1 (6 bases). Germline CDR1 is MNHEY and CDR2 is SMNVEV (reference sequence). The CDR3 is 14 amino acids. Trimming removed 6 bases at V and 3 bases at J, with 15 bases between. DNA of the CDR3: TGTGCCAGCAGGGGTCGGGACATTAACTACGAGCAGTACTTC. It yields the protein CASRGRDINYEQYF.

The chain couples TRBV30 to TRBJ1-1; 7 bases match TRBD1. CDR3 length: 14 residues. CDR1 and CDR2 (germline): GTSNPN, SVGIG (reference sequence). Unmatched junction bases numbered 11, after V lost 5 bases and J lost 5 bases. The CDR3 protein is CAWELGQVVTEAFF. CDR3 coding DNA: TGTGCCTGGGAACTAGGACAGGTGGTTACTGAAGCTTTCTTT.

The chain couples TRBV5-1 to TRBJ1-2, with D perhaps matching TRBD1 (6 bases). CDR1 SGHRS and CDR2 YFSETQ come from the germline V gene. V lost 8 bases, J lost 6 bases, and 14 bases lay in between. CDR3 size: 12 residues. The chain's CDR3 is CASSSQGNGYTF. The CDR3 DNA follows: TGCGCCAGTAGTAGTCAGGGGAATGGCTACACCTTC.

This clone was seen just once. The rearrangement joins TRBV30 to TRBJ2-7, with D possibly matching TRBD2 (5 bases). V lost 5 bases, J lost 0 bases, and 20 bases lay in between. In germline, CDR1 is GTSNPN, CDR2 SVGIG (reference sequence). This CDR3 is built from 16 residues. In DNA form, the CDR3 reads TGTGCCTGGGCTGATATTTATCCGGGGAGCTCCTACGAGCAGTACTTC. It encodes CAWADIYPGSSYEQYF.

The chain employs TRBV7-9 and TRBJ2-2; 9 bases agree with TRBD1. Looked up from germline, CDR1 is SEHNR and CDR2 is FQNEAQ (reference sequence). This CDR3 comprises 15 residues. J was trimmed by 6 bases and V by 5 bases; bases with no gene match: 7. CDR3 sequence reads: CASSPWTGDAGELFF. The CDR3 nucleotides are TGTGCCAGCAGCCCTTGGACAGGGGACGCCGGGGAGCTGTTTTTT.

J is TRBJ2-7 and V is TRBV19; D ambiguous. Trimming pared 5 bases from V and 7 bases from J, leaving 15 bases between. CDR1 and CDR2 from the germline V gene are LNHDA and SQIVND (reference sequence). The CDR3 spans 13 residues. The CDR3 coding sequence is TGTGCCAGTAGTTCCCGGCAGGCCTGGGAGCAGTACTTC. Protein: CASSSRQAWEQYF.

This chain links TRBV10-1 with TRBJ2-1; 12 bases map to TRBD2. The junction had 18 bases not matched to a gene; V was cut back by 3 bases and J by 9 bases. Germline V gene data show CDR1 as WNHNN and CDR2 as SYGVQD (reference sequence). The length of the CDR3 is 19 residues. The CDR3 nucleotides read TGCGCCAGCAGTGATCGGCTAGCGGGAGGGTGGTCCAATATGGGTGAGCAGTTCTTC. Protein sequence: CASSDRLAGGWSNMGEQFF.

The gene calls are TRBV28 and TRBJ1-5; TRBD1 aligns across 9 bases. CDR1 MDHEN and CDR2 SYDVKM come from the germline V gene. The CDR3 runs 16 residues. J gave up 1 base and V 3 bases, and 4 bases lay outside the gene matches. DNA of the CDR3: TGTGCCAGCAGTTTTAGGACAGGGGTAAGCAATCAGCCCCAGCATTTT. This sequence encodes CASSFRTGVSNQPQHF.

The V and J genes are TRBV19 and TRBJ1-3; D ambiguous. The germline CDR1 and CDR2 sequences are LNHDA and SQIVND (reference sequence). The CDR3 is 16 amino acids. V dropped 1 base and J dropped 8 bases, with 18 bases sitting between them. The chain's CDR3 is CASSIGGGKKRDTIYF. In DNA form, the CDR3 reads TGTGCCAGTAGTATAGGTGGCGGTAAGAAGAGAGACACCATATATTTT.

The rearrangement uses TRBV7-3 and TRBJ2-1, with TRBD2 matching 9 bases. The CDR3 contains 15 residues. The germline V gene encodes CDR1 SGHTA and CDR2 FQGTGA. V gave up 6 bases and J gave up 5 bases; unmatched junction bases: 8. Here the CDR3 reads CASSTSGPGDNEQFF. CDR3 sequence (DNA): TGTGCCAGCAGTACTAGCGGGCCTGGAGACAATGAGCAGTTCTTC.

The J gene is TRBJ2-3, the V gene TRBV29-1; D gene ambiguous. The CDR3 has 13 residues. CDR1 is SQVTM and CDR2 is ANQGSEA in the germline V gene. Trimming cost V 3 bases and J 0 bases, with 7 bases left between them. CDR3 bases: TGCAGCGTTGATCGTCTGAGCACAGATACGCAGTATTTT. As protein: CSVDRLSTDTQYF.

This sequence joins TRBV6-6 and TRBJ2-1, with 10 positions matching TRBD1. Germline V gene sequence: CDR1 MNHNY, CDR2 SVGAGI (reference sequence). The CDR3 contains 14 residues. The J segment lost 7 bases and the V segment lost 6 bases, leaving 6 bases of the junction unmatched. The DNA for the CDR3 is TGTGCCAGCAGGCTCGGGACAGGGGTTAATGAGCAGTTCTTC. It yields the protein CASRLGTGVNEQFF.

This sequence joins TRBV6-5 and TRBJ2-2; no reliable D call. CDR3 length equals 16 residues. Per the germline V gene, CDR1 is MNHEY and CDR2 is SVGAGI. Trimming took off 0 bases at V and 4 bases at J, with 12 bases between the two ends. The CDR3 protein is CASSYSRAIRTGELFF. The DNA of the CDR3 is TGTGCCAGCAGTTACTCAAGGGCTATCCGCACCGGGGAGCTGTTTTTT.

This sequence joins TRBV19 and TRBJ2-1; D is perhaps TRBD1 (6 bases). CDR3 length: 16 residues. The V end was cut by 3 bases, the J end by 1 base, with 13 bases between. The V gene's germline CDR1 is LNHDA and CDR2 SQIVND (reference sequence). The CDR3 sequence is CASSISRRGSYNEQFF. The CDR3 region has the DNA TGTGCCAGTAGTATCTCCCGCAGGGGTTCCTACAATGAGCAGTTCTTC.

This chain joins TRBV5-4 and TRBJ2-5, with TRBD2 matching 9 bases. The V gene's germline CDR1 is SGHNT and CDR2 YYREEE (reference sequence). The V and J ends lost 2 bases and 4 bases, in that order; junction bases with no gene match: 15. This CDR3 has 18 residues. The CDR3 is CASSLRGLAGPQRETQYF. Here the CDR3 DNA reads TGTGCCAGCAGCTTAAGGGGGCTAGCGGGGCCGCAGAGAGAGACCCAGTACTTC.

This clone was detected once. The V and J genes are TRBV15 and TRBJ1-2, with D unclear. CDR1 and CDR2 from the germline V gene are LNHNV and YYDKDF (reference sequence). The V and J ends lost 0 bases and 4 bases respectively, with 9 bases between them. CDR3 length: 14 residues. DNA for the CDR3: TGTGCCACCAGCAGAGATGTCGGCACCTATGGCTACACCTTC. This translates into CATSRDVGTYGYTF.

This chain connects TRBV6-1 to TRBJ1-1, with 8 bases matching TRBD1. The CDR3 has 13 amino acids. Germline lookup yields CDR1 MNHNS and CDR2 SASEGT. V lost 4 bases, J lost 3 bases, and 1 base stayed unmatched. The CDR3 coding sequence is TGTGCCAGCAGTGCGACAGGGGACACTGAAGCTTTCTTT. This encodes CASSATGDTEAFF.

The gene calls are TRBV2 and TRBJ2-7, with 9 bases that match TRBD2. The CDR3 has 15 amino acids. Germline CDR1 is SNHLY and CDR2 is FYNNEI. Germline trimming cut 3 bases from V and 1 base from J; bases unmatched to any gene: 4. CDR3 amino acids: CASSDAGGGSYEQYF. The CDR3 region has the DNA TGTGCCAGCAGTGACGCGGGAGGGGGGTCCTACGAGCAGTACTTC. Filled out from reference TRBV2 and TRBJ2-7, the complete variable domain reads EPEVTQTPSHQVTQMGQEVILRCVPISNHLYFYWYRQILGQKVEFLVSFYNNEISEKSEIFDDQFSVERPDGSNFTLKIRSTKLEDSAMYFCASSDAGGGSYEQYFGPGTRLTVT.